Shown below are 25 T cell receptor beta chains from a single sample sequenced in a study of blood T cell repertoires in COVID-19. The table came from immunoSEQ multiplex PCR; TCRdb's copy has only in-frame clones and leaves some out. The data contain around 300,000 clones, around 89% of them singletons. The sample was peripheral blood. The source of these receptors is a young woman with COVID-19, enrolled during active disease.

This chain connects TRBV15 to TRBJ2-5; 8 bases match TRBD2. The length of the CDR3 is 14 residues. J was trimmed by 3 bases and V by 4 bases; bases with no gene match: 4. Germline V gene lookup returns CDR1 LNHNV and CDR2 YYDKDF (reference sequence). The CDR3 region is CATSIGTSKETQYF. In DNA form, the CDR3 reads TGTGCCACCAGCATAGGGACTAGTAAAGAGACCCAGTACTTC.

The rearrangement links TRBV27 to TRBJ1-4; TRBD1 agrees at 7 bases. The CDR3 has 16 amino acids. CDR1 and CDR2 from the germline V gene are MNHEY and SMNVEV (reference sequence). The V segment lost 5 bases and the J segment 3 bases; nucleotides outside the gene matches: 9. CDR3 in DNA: TGTGCCAGCAGTGCAAACAGGGGTGGTTCTAATGAAAAACTGTTTTTT. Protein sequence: CASSANRGGSNEKLFF.

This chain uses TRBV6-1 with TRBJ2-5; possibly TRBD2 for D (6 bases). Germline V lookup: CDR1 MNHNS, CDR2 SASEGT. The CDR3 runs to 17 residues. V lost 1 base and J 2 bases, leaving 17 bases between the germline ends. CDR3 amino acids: CASSEVASGRGQETQYF. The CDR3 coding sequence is TGTGCCAGCAGTGAAGTCGCATCGGGTCGGGGGCAAGAGACCCAGTACTTC.

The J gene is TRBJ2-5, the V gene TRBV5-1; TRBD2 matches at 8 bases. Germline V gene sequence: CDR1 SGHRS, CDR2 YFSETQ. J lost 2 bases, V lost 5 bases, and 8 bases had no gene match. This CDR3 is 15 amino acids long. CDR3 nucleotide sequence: TGCGCCAGCAGAACATCGGGGGGGCGACAAGAGACCCAGTACTTC. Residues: CASRTSGGRQETQYF.

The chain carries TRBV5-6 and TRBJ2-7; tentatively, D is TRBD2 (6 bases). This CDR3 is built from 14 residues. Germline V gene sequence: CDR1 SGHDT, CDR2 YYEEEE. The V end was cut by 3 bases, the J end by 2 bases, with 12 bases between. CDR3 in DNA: TGTGCCAGCAGCTCGCTTCGGGGGACCTACGAGCAGTACTTC. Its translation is CASSSLRGTYEQYF.

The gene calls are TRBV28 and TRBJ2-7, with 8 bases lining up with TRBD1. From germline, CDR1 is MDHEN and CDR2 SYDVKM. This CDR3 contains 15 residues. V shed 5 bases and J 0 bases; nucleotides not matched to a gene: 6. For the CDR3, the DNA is TGTGCCAGCAGTACTAATACAGGGGGCTCCTACGAGCAGTACGTC. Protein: CASSTNTGGSYEQYV.

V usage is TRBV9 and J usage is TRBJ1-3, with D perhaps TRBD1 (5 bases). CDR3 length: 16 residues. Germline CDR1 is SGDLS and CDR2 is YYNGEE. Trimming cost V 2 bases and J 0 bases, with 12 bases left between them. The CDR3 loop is CASSVDSPPSGNTIYF. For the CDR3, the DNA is TGTGCCAGCAGCGTCGACAGTCCGCCCTCTGGAAACACCATATATTTT.

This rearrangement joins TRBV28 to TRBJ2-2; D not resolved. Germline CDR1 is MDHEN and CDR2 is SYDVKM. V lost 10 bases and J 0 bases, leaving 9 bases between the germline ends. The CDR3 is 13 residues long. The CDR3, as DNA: TGTGCCACCACGACTTCGAACACCGGGGAGCTGTTTTTT. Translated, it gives CATTTSNTGELFF.

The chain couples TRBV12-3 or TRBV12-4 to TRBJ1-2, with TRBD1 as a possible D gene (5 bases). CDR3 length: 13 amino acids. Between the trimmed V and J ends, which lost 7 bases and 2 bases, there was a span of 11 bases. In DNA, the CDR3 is TGTGCCAGCACGCGTAAGGGGAACTATGGCTACACCTTC. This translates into CASTRKGNYGYTF.

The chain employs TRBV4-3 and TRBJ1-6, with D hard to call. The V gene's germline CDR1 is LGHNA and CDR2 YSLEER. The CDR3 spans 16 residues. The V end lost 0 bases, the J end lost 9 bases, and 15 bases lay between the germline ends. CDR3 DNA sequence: TGCGCCAGCAGCCAAGATGCAGTCATTTCGGGTTCACCCCTCCACTTT. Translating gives CASSQDAVISGSPLHF.

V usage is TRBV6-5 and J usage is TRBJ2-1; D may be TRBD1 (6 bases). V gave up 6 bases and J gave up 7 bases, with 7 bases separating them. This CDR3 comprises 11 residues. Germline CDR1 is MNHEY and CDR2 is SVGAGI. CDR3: CASRTGNEQFF. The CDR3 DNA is TGTGCCAGCAGAACAGGGAATGAGCAGTTCTTC.

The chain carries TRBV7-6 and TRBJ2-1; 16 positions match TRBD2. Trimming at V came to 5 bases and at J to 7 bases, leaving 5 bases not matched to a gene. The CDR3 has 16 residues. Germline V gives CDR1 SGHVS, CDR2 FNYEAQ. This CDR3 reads CASSQGLAGGRNEQFF. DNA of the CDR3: TGTGCCAGCAGCCAGGGACTAGCGGGGGGGCGGAATGAGCAGTTCTTC.

CDR3 loop: CASSVGGGTRGNEQFF. For the CDR3, the DNA is TGTGCCAGCAGCGTAGGAGGGGGGACTAGGGGTAATGAGCAGTTCTTC. V and J are TRBV9 and TRBJ2-1, with 8 bases that match TRBD2. CDR1 is SGDLS, CDR2 YYNGEE, per germline. The CDR3 extends over 16 amino acids. Trimming at V came to 0 bases and at J to 7 bases, leaving 9 bases not matched to a gene.

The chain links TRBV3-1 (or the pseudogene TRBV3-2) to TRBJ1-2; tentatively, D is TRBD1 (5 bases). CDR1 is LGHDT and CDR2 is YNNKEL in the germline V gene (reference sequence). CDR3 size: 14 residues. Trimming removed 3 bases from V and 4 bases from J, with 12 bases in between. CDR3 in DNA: TGTGCCAGCAGCCACGGGACTTTTCCCTATGGCTACACCTTC. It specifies CASSHGTFPYGYTF.

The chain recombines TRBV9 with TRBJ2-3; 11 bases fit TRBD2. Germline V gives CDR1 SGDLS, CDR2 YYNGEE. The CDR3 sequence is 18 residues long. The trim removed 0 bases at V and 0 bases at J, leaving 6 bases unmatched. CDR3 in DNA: TGTGCCAGCAGCGTAGAAGGGGGACTAGCGGCTAGCACAGATACGCAGTATTTT. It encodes CASSVEGGLAASTDTQYF.

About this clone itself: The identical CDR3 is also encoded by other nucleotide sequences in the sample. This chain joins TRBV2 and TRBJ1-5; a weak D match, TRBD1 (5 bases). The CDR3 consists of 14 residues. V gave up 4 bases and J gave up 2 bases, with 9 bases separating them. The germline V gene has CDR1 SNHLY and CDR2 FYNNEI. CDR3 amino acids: CASSGGVGNQPQHF. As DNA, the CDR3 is TGTGCCAGCAGTGGGGGGGTAGGCAATCAGCCCCAGCATTTT.

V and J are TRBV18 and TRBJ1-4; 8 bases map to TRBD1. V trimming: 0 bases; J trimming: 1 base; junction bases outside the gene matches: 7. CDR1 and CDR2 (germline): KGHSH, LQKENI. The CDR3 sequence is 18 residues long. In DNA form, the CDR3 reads TGTGCCAGCTCACCACCGGGGCCAGGGGGCGGAACTAATGAAAAACTGTTTTTT. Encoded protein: CASSPPGPGGGTNEKLFF.

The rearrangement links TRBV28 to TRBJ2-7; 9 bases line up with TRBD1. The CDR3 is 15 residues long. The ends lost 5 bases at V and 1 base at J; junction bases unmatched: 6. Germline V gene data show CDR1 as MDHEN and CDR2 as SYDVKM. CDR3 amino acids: CASSPTGGASYEQYV. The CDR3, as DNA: TGTGCCAGCAGTCCTACAGGGGGCGCTTCCTACGAGCAGTACGTC.

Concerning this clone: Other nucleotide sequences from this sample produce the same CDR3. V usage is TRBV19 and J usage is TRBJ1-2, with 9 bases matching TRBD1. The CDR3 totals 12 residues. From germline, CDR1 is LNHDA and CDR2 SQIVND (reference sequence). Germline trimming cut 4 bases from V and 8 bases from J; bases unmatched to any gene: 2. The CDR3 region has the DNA TGTGCCAGTAGTAGGGACAGGGTCGGCTACACCTTC. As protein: CASSRDRVGYTF.

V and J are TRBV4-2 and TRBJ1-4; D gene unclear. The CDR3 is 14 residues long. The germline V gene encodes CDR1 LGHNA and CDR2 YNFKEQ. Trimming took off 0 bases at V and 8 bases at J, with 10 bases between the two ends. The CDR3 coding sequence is TGTGCCAGCAGCCAAGATATCAGGCCCGAAAAACTGTTTTTT. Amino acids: CASSQDIRPEKLFF.

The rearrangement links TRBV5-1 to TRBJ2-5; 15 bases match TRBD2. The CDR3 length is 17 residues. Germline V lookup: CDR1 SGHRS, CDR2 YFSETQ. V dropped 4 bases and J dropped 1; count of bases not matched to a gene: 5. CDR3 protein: CASSRGLAGGFQETQYF. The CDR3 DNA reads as TGCGCCAGCAGCAGGGGACTAGCGGGGGGTTTCCAAGAGACCCAGTACTTC.

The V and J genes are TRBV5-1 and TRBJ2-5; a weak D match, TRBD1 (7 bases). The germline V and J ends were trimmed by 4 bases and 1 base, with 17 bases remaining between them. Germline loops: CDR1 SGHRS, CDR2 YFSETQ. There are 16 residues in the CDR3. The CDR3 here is CASSGGQKRAQETQYF. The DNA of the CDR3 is TGCGCCAGCAGCGGGGGACAGAAGCGGGCCCAAGAGACCCAGTACTTC.

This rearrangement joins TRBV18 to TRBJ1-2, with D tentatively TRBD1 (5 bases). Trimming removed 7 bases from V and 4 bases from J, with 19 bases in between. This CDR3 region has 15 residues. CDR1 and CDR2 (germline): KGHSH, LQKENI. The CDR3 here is CASWTGGKEIYGYTF. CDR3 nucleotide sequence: TGTGCCAGCTGGACCGGGGGGAAGGAGATCTATGGCTACACCTTC.

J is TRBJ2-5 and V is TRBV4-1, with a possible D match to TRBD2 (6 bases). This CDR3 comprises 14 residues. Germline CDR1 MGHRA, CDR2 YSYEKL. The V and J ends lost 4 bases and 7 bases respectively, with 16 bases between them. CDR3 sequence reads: CASSPHAGLGTQYF. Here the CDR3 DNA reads TGCGCCAGCAGCCCACATGCGGGGCTTGGGACCCAGTACTTC.

The CDR3 coding sequence is TGTGCCAGCAGTGACACCGGGACAGGGGGCGGCGAGCAGTACGTC. Its translation is CASSDTGTGGGEQYV. The chain has TRBV6-4 and TRBJ2-7, with 12 bases matching TRBD1. V dropped 2 bases and J dropped 6; count of bases not matched to a gene: 5. The CDR3 spans 15 residues. CDR1 and CDR2 (germline): MRHNA, SNTAGT.